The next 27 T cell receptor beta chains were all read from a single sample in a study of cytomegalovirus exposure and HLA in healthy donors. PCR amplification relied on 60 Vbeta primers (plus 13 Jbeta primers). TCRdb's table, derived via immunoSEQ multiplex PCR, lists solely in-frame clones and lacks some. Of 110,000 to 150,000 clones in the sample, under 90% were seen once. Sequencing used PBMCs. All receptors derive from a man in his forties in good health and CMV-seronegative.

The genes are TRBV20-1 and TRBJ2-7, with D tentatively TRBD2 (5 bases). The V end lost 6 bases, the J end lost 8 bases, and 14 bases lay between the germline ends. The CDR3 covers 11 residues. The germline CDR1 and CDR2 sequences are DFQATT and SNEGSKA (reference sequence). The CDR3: CSAPVGVKQYF. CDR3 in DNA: TGCAGTGCCCCAGTGGGAGTGAAGCAGTACTTC.

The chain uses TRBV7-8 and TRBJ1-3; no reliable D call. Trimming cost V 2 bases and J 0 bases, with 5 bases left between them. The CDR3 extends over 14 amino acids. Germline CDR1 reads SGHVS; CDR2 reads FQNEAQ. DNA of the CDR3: TGTGCCAGCAGCTTATACAACTCTGGAAACACCATATATTTT. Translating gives CASSLYNSGNTIYF. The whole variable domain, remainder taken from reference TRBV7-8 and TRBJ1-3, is GAGVSQSPRYKVAKRGQDVALRCDPISGHVSLFWYQQALGQGPEFLTYFQNEAQLDKSGLPSDRFFAERPEGSVSTLKIQRTQQEDSAVYLCASSLYNSGNTIYFGEGSWLTVV.

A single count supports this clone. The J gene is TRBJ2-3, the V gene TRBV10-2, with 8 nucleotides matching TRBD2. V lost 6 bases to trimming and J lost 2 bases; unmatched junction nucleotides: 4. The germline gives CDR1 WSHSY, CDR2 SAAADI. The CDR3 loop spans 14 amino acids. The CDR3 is CASRRGELTDTQYF. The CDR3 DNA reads TGCGCCAGCAGGCGGGGGGAACTCACAGATACGCAGTATTTT.

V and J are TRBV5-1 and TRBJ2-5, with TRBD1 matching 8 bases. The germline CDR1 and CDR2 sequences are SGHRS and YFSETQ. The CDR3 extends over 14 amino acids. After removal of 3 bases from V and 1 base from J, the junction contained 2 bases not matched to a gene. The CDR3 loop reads CASSSGQGQETQYF. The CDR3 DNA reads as TGCGCCAGCAGCTCCGGACAGGGCCAAGAGACCCAGTACTTC.

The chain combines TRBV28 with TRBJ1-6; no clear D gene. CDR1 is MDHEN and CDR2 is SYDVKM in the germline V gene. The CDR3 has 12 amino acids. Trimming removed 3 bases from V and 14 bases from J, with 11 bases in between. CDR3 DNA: TGTGCCAGCAGTTTGGAGGGAGTCTCCCTCCACTTT. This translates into CASSLEGVSLHF.

Written as DNA, the CDR3 is TGTGCCAGCAGTTTCCTGGGGGCGGGGAACACTGAAGCTTTCTTT. Protein sequence: CASSFLGAGNTEAFF. The chain carries TRBV6-6 and TRBJ1-1; maybe TRBD1 (6 bases). The CDR3 runs 15 residues. Germline V gene sequence: CDR1 MNHNY, CDR2 SVGAGI (reference sequence). Trimming pared 4 bases from V and 1 base from J, leaving 13 bases between.

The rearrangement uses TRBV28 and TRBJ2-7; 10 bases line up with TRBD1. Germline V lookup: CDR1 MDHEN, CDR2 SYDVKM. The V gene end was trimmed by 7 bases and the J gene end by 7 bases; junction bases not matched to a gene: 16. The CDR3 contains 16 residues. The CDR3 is CASNSMGTGEYREQYF. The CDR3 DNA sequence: TGTGCCAGCAATAGCATGGGGACAGGGGAATATAGAGAGCAGTACTTC.

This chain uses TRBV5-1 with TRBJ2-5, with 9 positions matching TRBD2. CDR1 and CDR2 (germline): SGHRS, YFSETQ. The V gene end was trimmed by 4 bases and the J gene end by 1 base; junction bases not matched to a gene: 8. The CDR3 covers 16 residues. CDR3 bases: TGCGCCAGCAGCCGGTGGGCGGGGGGGAGCCAAGAGACCCAGTACTTC. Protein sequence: CASSRWAGGSQETQYF.

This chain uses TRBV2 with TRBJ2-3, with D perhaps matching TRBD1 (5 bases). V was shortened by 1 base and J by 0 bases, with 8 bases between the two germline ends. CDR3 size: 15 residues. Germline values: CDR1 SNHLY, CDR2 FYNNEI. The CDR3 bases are TGTGCCAGCAGTGAAGAGGCAGGGAGCACAGATACGCAGTATTTT. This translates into CASSEEAGSTDTQYF.

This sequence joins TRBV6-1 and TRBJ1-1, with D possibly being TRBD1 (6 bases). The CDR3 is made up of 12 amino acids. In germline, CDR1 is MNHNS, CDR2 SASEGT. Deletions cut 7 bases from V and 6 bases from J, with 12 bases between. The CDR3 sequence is CASIRGAAEAFF. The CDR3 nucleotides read TGTGCCAGCATTCGGGGGGCCGCTGAAGCTTTCTTT.

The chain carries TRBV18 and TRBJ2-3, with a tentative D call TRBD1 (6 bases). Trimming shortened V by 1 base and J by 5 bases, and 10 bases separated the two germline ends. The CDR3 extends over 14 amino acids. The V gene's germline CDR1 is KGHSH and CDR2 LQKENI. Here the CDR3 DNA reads TGTGCCAGCTCACCACGGCAGGGGTTAGATACGCAGTATTTT. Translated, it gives CASSPRQGLDTQYF.

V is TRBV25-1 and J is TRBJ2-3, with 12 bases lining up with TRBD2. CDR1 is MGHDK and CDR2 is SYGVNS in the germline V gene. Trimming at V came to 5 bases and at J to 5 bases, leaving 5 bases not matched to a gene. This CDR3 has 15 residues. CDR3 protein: CASSTSGGRGDTQYF. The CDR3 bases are TGTGCCAGCAGTACTAGCGGGGGGCGGGGAGATACGCAGTATTTT.

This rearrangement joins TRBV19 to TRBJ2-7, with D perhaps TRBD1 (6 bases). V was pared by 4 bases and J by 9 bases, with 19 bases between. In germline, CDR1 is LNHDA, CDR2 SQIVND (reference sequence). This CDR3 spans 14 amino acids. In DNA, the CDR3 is TGTGCCAGTAGTAGGGACACGGGAATTTCTGCGCAGTACTTC. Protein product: CASSRDTGISAQYF.

The CDR3 reads CASSRTGSAGELFF. The CDR3, as DNA: TGTGCCAGCAGTCGGACAGGGAGCGCCGGGGAGCTGTTTTTT. This chain links TRBV6-5 with TRBJ2-2, with 8 bases that match TRBD1. CDR1 is MNHEY and CDR2 is SVGAGI in the germline V gene. This CDR3 contains 14 residues. J gave up 6 bases and V 5 bases, and 5 bases lay outside the gene matches.

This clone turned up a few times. CDR3 nucleotides: TGTGCCAGCAGCCCTAAACAGGGAAGAGGCTACACCTTC. This translates into CASSPKQGRGYTF. V is TRBV6-6 and J is TRBJ1-2; D is perhaps TRBD1 (6 bases). This CDR3 comprises 13 residues. Germline CDR1 and CDR2: MNHNY and SVGAGI (reference sequence). Deletions cut 6 bases from V and 8 bases from J, with 16 bases between.

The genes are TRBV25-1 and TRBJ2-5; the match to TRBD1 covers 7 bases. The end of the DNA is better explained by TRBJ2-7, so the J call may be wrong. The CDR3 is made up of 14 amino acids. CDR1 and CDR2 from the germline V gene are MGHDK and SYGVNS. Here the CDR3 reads CASSVNQGVGEQYF. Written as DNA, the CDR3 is TGTGCCAGCAGTGTAAACCAGGGGGTAGGCGAGCAGTACTTC.

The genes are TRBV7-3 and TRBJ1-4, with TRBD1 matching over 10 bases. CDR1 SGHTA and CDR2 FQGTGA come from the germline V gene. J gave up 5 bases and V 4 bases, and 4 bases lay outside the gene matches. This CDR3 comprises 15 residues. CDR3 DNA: TGTGCCAGCAGCTCGACGGGACAGGGGAATGAAAAACTGTTTTTT. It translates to CASSSTGQGNEKLFF.

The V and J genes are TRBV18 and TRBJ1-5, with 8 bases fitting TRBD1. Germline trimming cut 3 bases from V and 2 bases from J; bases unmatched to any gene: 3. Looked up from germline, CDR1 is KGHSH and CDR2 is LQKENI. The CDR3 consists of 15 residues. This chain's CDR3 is CASSPTDRGNQPQHF. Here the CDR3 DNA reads TGTGCCAGCTCACCGACGGACAGGGGCAATCAGCCCCAGCATTTT.

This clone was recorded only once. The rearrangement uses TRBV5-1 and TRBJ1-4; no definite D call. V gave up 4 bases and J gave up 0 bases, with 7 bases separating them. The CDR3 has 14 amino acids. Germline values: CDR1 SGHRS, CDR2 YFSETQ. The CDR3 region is CASSPSTTNEKLFF. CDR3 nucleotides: TGCGCCAGCAGCCCCTCTACAACTAATGAAAAACTGTTTTTT. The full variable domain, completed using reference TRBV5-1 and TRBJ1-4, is KAGVTQTPRYLIKTRGQQVTLSCSPISGHRSVSWYQQTPGQGLQFLFEYFSETQRNKGNFPGRFSGRQFSNSRSEMNVSTLELGDSALYLCASSPSTTNEKLFFGSGTQLSVL.

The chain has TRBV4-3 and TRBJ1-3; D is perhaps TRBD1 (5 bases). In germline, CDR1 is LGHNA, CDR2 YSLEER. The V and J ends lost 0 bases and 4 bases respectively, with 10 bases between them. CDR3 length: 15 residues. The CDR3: CASSQDGRAGNTIYF. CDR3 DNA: TGCGCCAGCAGCCAAGATGGCAGGGCGGGAAACACCATATATTTT.

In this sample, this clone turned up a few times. The CDR3 bases are TGCGCCAGCAGCCAAGTTGGCTCCGGTCTGGGGCTCAATGAAAAACTGTTTTTT. This gives the protein CASSQVGSGLGLNEKLFF. The chain links TRBV4-1 to TRBJ1-4, with D tentatively TRBD1 (5 bases). V lost 1 base and J 5 bases, leaving 20 bases between the germline ends. There are 18 residues in the CDR3. CDR1 is MGHRA and CDR2 is YSYEKL in the germline V gene.

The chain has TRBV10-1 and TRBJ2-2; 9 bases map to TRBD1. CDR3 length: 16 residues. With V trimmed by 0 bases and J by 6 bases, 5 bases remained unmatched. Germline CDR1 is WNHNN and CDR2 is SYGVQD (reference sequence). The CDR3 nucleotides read TGCGCCAGCAGTGAGTCGGGACAGGGAAGAGCCGGGGAGCTGTTTTTT. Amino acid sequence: CASSESGQGRAGELFF.

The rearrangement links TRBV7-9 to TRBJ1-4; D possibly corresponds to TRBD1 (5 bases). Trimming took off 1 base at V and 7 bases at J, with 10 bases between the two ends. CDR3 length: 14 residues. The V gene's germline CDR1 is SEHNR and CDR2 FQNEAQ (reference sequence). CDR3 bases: TGTGCCAGCAGCTTAGGGTGGGGGGGTGAAAAACTGTTTTTT. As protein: CASSLGWGGEKLFF.

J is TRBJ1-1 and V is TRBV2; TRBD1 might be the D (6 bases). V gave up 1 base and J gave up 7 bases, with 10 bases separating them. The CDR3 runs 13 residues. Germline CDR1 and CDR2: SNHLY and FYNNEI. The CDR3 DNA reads TGTGCCAGCAGTGAAGGAGGGACACGTGAAGCTTTCTTT. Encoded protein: CASSEGGTREAFF.

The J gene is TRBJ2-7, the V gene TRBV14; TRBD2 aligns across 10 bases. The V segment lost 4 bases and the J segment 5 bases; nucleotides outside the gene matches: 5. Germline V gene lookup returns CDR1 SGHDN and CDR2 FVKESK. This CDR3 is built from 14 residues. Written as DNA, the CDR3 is TGTGCCAGCAGCCCTCTTACTAGCGGGGACGAGCAGTACTTC. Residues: CASSPLTSGDEQYF.

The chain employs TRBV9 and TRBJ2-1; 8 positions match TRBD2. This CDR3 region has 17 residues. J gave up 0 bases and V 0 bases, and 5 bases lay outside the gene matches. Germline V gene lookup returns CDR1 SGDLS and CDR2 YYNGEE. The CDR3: CASSVVGAGGSYNEQFF. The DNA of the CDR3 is TGTGCCAGCAGCGTAGTTGGGGCGGGGGGCTCCTACAATGAGCAGTTCTTC.

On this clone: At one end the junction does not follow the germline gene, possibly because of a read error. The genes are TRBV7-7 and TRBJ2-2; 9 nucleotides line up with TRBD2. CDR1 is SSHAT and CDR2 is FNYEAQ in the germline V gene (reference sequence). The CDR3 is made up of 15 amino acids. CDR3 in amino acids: CASSGGTVNTGELFF. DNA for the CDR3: TGTGCTAGCAGCGGGGGGACAGTCAACACCGGGGAGCTGTTTTTT.